This T cell receptor (beta chain) was found in a study of T-cell reconstitution after alpha-beta-depleted transplantation in children. The CDR3 is 14 residues long. Per germline, CDR1 DFQATT and CDR2 SNEGSKA (reference sequence). Deletions cut 5 bases from V and 8 bases from J, with 18 bases between. This clonotype occurred many times. For TCRbeta, the library was prepared with unique molecular identifiers. TCRdb passed the PCR reads through MiXCR, listing each CDR3 protein once. The data contain over 200,000 distinct CDR3 sequences, about a tenth of them seen just once; the ten biggest clones take up 28%.

The V and J genes are TRBV20-1 and TRBJ1-4; D might be TRBD1 (6 bases). This specimen was PBMCs, taken before TCRalphabeta/CD19-depleted stem cell transplant. This TCR was sampled from a child under two years old with acute myeloid leukemia, due to receive a stem cell transplant. The CDR3 DNA reads as TGCAGTGCTGGCCCAGGGGTATCGAGAGAAAAACTGTTTTTT. Translating it yields CSAGPGVSREKLFF.